What follows are 30 T cell receptor beta chains derived from one specimen sequenced in a study of T cells in localized non-small cell lung cancer. Only in-frame clones appear in the TCRdb table, and some are missing; sequencing was by immunoSEQ multiplex PCR. The sample gives 10,000 to 12,000 clones, roughly half of which show up once; under 5% is in the top ten. The starting material was lymph node tissue, obtained before any cancer treatment. These receptors all come from a woman between 40 and 69 years old with stage II squamous cell lung carcinoma.

The gene calls are TRBV30 and TRBJ1-1, with D hard to call. Per germline, CDR1 GTSNPN and CDR2 SVGIG (reference sequence). Trimming stripped 2 bases from V and 1 base from J, with 8 bases between. The CDR3 length is 13 residues. The CDR3 DNA reads as TGTGCCTGGAGTCCAGCCCAGAACACTGAAGCTTTCTTT. It translates to CAWSPAQNTEAFF.

The genes are TRBV11-3 and TRBJ2-1, with 9 bases fitting TRBD2. From germline, CDR1 is SGHNT and CDR2 YENEEA. There are 15 residues in the CDR3. V was pared by 8 bases and J by 4 bases, with 9 bases of the junction left unmatched. CDR3 sequence (DNA): TGTGCCAGCCAAGCGGGGGGACCCGAATACAATGAGCAGTTCTTC. This codes for CASQAGGPEYNEQFF.

J is TRBJ1-3 and V is TRBV18; 12 bases agree with TRBD1. This CDR3 is built from 17 residues. Germline V gives CDR1 KGHSH, CDR2 LQKENI. Germline trimming cut 3 bases from V and 2 bases from J; bases unmatched to any gene: 5. In DNA, the CDR3 is TGTGCCAGCTCACCGTCGGGACAGGGGGCTGCTGGAAACACCATATATTTT. This encodes CASSPSGQGAAGNTIYF.

The gene calls are TRBV10-2 and TRBJ2-1; 10 bases are shared with TRBD2. Germline trimming cut 7 bases from V and 9 bases from J; bases unmatched to any gene: 12. CDR3 length: 15 residues. From germline, CDR1 is WSHSY and CDR2 SAAADI. The CDR3: CASNPAGGPRVEQFF. The CDR3, as DNA: TGCGCCAGCAATCCAGCGGGAGGGCCTCGTGTTGAGCAGTTCTTC.

The chain employs TRBV11-3 and TRBJ2-1; D is uncertain. This CDR3 is 15 amino acids long. Trimming took off 1 base at V and 6 bases at J, with 13 bases between the two ends. CDR1 is SGHNT and CDR2 is YENEEA in the germline V gene. The CDR3 DNA sequence: TGTGCCAGCAGCTTAGTGGGTCTACGACGCAATGAGCAGTTCTTC. Translation gives CASSLVGLRRNEQFF.

This clone was observed a few times. The chain is built from TRBV6-8 and TRBJ1-1; TRBD1 aligns across 10 bases. With V trimmed by 6 bases and J by 10 bases, 11 bases remained unmatched. This CDR3 is built from 14 residues. The V gene's germline CDR1 is MNHGY and CDR2 SAAAGT. CDR3 sequence reads: CASRRGQGSLRAFF. In DNA, the CDR3 is TGTGCCAGCAGACGGGGACAGGGGAGCCTAAGAGCTTTCTTT.

The sample holds a few counts of this clone. This chain joins TRBV5-5 and TRBJ1-5; 9 bases map to TRBD1. Trimming took 0 bases from V and 9 from J; bases not matched to a gene: 4. The CDR3 contains 14 residues. Germline CDR1 reads SGHKS; CDR2 reads YYEKEE (reference sequence). DNA for the CDR3: TGTGCCAGCAGCTTGGGACAGGGGGTAGGGCCCCAGCATTTT. Its translation is CASSLGQGVGPQHF.

The V call is TRBV28, the J call TRBJ1-1; D ambiguous. Germline CDR1 is MDHEN and CDR2 is SYDVKM. Trimming cost V 5 bases and J 0 bases, with 7 bases left between them. The CDR3 runs to 13 residues. CDR3 sequence: CASSVPMNTEAFF. The CDR3 bases are TGTGCCAGCAGTGTTCCCATGAACACTGAAGCTTTCTTT.

The chain carries TRBV19 and TRBJ1-4, with 7 bases fitting TRBD1. The CDR3 consists of 15 residues. Germline V CDR1 and CDR2: LNHDA, SQIVND (reference sequence). J gave up 6 bases and V 2 bases, and 6 bases lay outside the gene matches. This chain's CDR3 is CASSISGTDHEKLFF. CDR3 DNA sequence: TGTGCCAGTAGTATATCCGGGACAGACCATGAAAAACTGTTTTTT.

The rearrangement uses TRBV30 and TRBJ2-2; the D is unclear. The CDR3 spans 13 residues. Germline V CDR1 and CDR2: GTSNPN, SVGIG (reference sequence). Trimming took 0 bases from V and 7 from J, leaving 9 bases between them. CDR3 loop: CAWSVRAGGELFF. The CDR3 DNA is TGTGCCTGGAGTGTACGGGCAGGCGGGGAGCTGTTTTTT.

The V and J genes are TRBV15 and TRBJ1-2, with 7 positions matching TRBD1. There are 14 residues in the CDR3. Unmatched junction bases numbered 8, after V lost 5 bases and J lost 5 bases. Germline values: CDR1 LNHNV, CDR2 YYDKDF (reference sequence). CDR3 sequence reads: CATSSRATGYGYTF. In DNA form, the CDR3 reads TGTGCCACCAGCTCCCGGGCGACAGGGTATGGCTACACCTTC.

The chain has TRBV4-2 and TRBJ2-4, with 7 nucleotides matching TRBD2. This CDR3 is 15 amino acids long. Germline assignment: CDR1 LGHNA and CDR2 YNFKEQ. The V segment lost 1 base and the J segment 6 bases; nucleotides outside the gene matches: 6. The CDR3 spells CASSQGGEGSNIQYF. The CDR3 DNA reads as TGTGCCAGCAGCCAAGGAGGGGAGGGCTCAAACATTCAGTACTTC.

As DNA, the CDR3 is TGTGCCAGCAGTCCTCCAACAGGAGAGGTCGGGGAGCTGTTTTTT. As protein: CASSPPTGEVGELFF. The chain couples TRBV28 to TRBJ2-2, with D tentatively TRBD1 (5 bases). CDR1 and CDR2 from the germline V gene are MDHEN and SYDVKM. Trimming removed 5 bases at V and 7 bases at J, with 17 bases between. The CDR3 runs to 15 residues.

The chain employs TRBV30 and TRBJ1-1, with D tentatively TRBD1 (5 bases). The CDR3 loop spans 14 amino acids. With 0 bases removed from V and 0 bases from J, the gap between germline ends came to 8 bases. Germline V gene data show CDR1 as GTSNPN and CDR2 as SVGIG (reference sequence). The CDR3 DNA reads TGTGCCTGGAGTGTAGGGGCGTTGAACACTGAAGCTTTCTTT. Its translation is CAWSVGALNTEAFF.

This chain connects TRBV28 to TRBJ1-2; 10 nucleotides align to TRBD1. Germline V gives CDR1 MDHEN, CDR2 SYDVKM. The CDR3 runs 16 residues. The V segment lost 5 bases and the J segment 3 bases; nucleotides outside the gene matches: 9. CDR3 amino acids: CASSRTGGRGYYGYTF. CDR3 nucleotide sequence: TGTGCCAGCAGTAGGACAGGGGGTCGGGGGTACTATGGCTACACCTTC.

This chain joins TRBV15 and TRBJ1-3; no reliable D call. This CDR3 contains 15 residues. V lost 5 bases, J lost 0 bases, and 11 bases lay in between. The germline gives CDR1 LNHNV, CDR2 YYDKDF (reference sequence). The DNA for the CDR3 is TGTGCCACCAGCCCGGGCCCAAGCTCTGGAAACACCATATATTTT. This translates into CATSPGPSSGNTIYF.

This clone was observed once. The chain couples TRBV18 to TRBJ2-7; 7 nucleotides line up with TRBD2. V dropped 2 bases and J dropped 4; count of bases not matched to a gene: 8. Germline values: CDR1 KGHSH, CDR2 LQKENI. This CDR3 spans 15 amino acids. CDR3 region: CASSPGGGGTYEQYF. In DNA form, the CDR3 reads TGTGCCAGCTCACCAGGGGGGGGAGGAACGTACGAGCAGTACTTC.

This chain uses TRBV29-1 with TRBJ2-3; 15 bases are a match to TRBD2. The germline gives CDR1 SQVTM, CDR2 ANQGSEA. V trimming: 7 bases; J trimming: 7 bases; junction bases outside the gene matches: 3. The CDR3 sequence is 13 residues long. The chain's CDR3 is CSGGLAGGNTQYF. The CDR3 DNA is TGCAGCGGGGGACTAGCGGGGGGAAATACGCAGTATTTT.

The V call is TRBV12-5, the J call TRBJ1-3, with a possible D match to TRBD1 (5 bases). The germline V gene has CDR1 LGHNT and CDR2 FRNRAP. Trimming removed 2 bases at V and 0 bases at J, with 8 bases between. This CDR3 spans 15 amino acids. The CDR3 nucleotides are TGTGCTAGTGGTTTGTCGGGGACCTCTGGAAACACCATATATTTT. Translating it yields CASGLSGTSGNTIYF. The full variable domain, its missing parts supplied by reference TRBV12-5 and TRBJ1-3, is DARVTQTPRHKVTEMGQEVTMRCQPILGHNTVFWYRQTMMQGLELLAYFRNRAPLDDSGMPKDRFSAEMPDATLATLKIQPSEPRDSAVYFCASGLSGTSGNTIYFGEGSWLTVV.

The chain couples TRBV12-5 to TRBJ1-1; D is perhaps TRBD1 (5 bases). Trimming cost V 1 base and J 6 bases, with 9 bases left between them. The CDR3 has 13 residues. Germline V gives CDR1 LGHNT, CDR2 FRNRAP. DNA of the CDR3: TGTGCTAGTGGTTTGGGAGACAGTCCTGAAGCTTTCTTT. Amino acids: CASGLGDSPEAFF.

The chain is built from TRBV6-8 and TRBJ1-2; tentatively, D is TRBD1 (6 bases). The germline V and J ends were trimmed by 2 bases and 4 bases, with 14 bases remaining between them. Germline CDR1 and CDR2: MNHGY and SAAAGT. The CDR3 loop spans 15 amino acids. The CDR3 region is CASSYPRGGTYGYTF. The CDR3 coding sequence is TGTGCCAGCAGTTACCCCAGGGGTGGAACCTATGGCTACACCTTC.

The genes are TRBV9 and TRBJ1-1; D not resolved. The germline V gene has CDR1 SGDLS and CDR2 YYNGEE. The CDR3 is 14 residues long. The ends were cut back, 3 bases at V and 5 bases at J, with 14 bases in the middle. For the CDR3, the DNA is TGTGCCAGCAGCGCCTACACTGGAGGTACTGAAGCTTTCTTT. Protein: CASSAYTGGTEAFF.

The gene calls are TRBV19 and TRBJ2-1; D call uncertain. V was pared by 6 bases and J by 9 bases, with 12 bases between. The CDR3 covers 12 residues. The germline gives CDR1 LNHDA, CDR2 SQIVND (reference sequence). CDR3 sequence: CASSSNRAEQFF. As DNA, the CDR3 is TGTGCCAGTAGCTCCAATAGGGCTGAGCAGTTCTTC.

This clone has a handful of counts. This chain uses TRBV28 with TRBJ1-6; D is unclear. The CDR3 runs 16 residues. CDR1 and CDR2 (germline): MDHEN, SYDVKM. The V and J ends lost 5 bases and 8 bases respectively, with 19 bases between them. CDR3 DNA: TGTGCCAGCAGTGCCGTAGGCCGGGAAGTTTATTCACCCCTCCACTTT. It encodes CASSAVGREVYSPLHF.

The chain joins TRBV9 to TRBJ1-1; tentative D call: TRBD1 (6 bases). The CDR3 totals 14 residues. V was cut by 3 bases and J by 0 bases, with 9 bases left in between. Per the germline V gene, CDR1 is SGDLS and CDR2 is YYNGEE. CDR3 protein: CASSERTVNTEAFF. The CDR3 DNA is TGTGCCAGCAGCGAGCGGACAGTGAACACTGAAGCTTTCTTT. Supplemented by reference TRBV9 and TRBJ1-1, the full variable domain reads DSGVTQTPKHLITATGQRVTLRCSPRSGDLSVYWYQQSLDQGLQFLIQYYNGEERAKGNILERFSAQQFPDLHSELNLSSLELGDSALYFCASSERTVNTEAFFGQGTRLTVV.

The chain couples TRBV18 to TRBJ2-2; 8 nucleotides agree with TRBD1. V gave up 2 bases and J gave up 5 bases; unmatched junction bases: 4. The V gene's germline CDR1 is KGHSH and CDR2 LQKENI. This CDR3 is built from 15 residues. The CDR3 nucleotides are TGTGCCAGCTCACCAGTCACAGGGGGAACCGGGGAGCTGTTTTTT. Translation: CASSPVTGGTGELFF.

The CDR3 loop is CASSLISNTGELFF. The CDR3 DNA reads as TGTGCCAGCAGCCTAATCTCGAACACCGGGGAGCTGTTTTTT. The chain carries TRBV16 and TRBJ2-2, with D hard to call. This CDR3 has 14 residues. V was clipped by 4 bases and J by 0 bases, with 6 bases between them. CDR1 and CDR2 (germline): KGHSY, FQNENV.

V gene TRBV12-5 combines with J gene TRBJ1-1; no clear D. V was clipped by 2 bases and J by 5 bases, with 6 bases between them. The CDR3 sequence is 12 residues long. CDR1 is LGHNT and CDR2 is FRNRAP in the germline V gene. The DNA of the CDR3 is TGTGCTAGTGGTTTGAGGGAGACTGAAGCTTTCTTT. Translating it yields CASGLRETEAFF.

The gene calls are TRBV7-5 and TRBJ2-1; TRBD2, the table's D call, was not compared with the DNA. TRBV7-5 is classified as a pseudogene. The CDR3 covers 16 residues. CDR3 bases: TGTGCCAGCAGCTTGAGAGCGGGAGGGCCCCGGGGTGAGCAGTTCTTC. Translating it yields CASSLRAGGPRGEQFF.

Of note for this clone: Other DNA sequences of this sample code for an identical CDR3. The chain couples TRBV19 to TRBJ2-7; D uncertain. The CDR3 sequence is 13 residues long. Germline V gives CDR1 LNHDA, CDR2 SQIVND (reference sequence). V was cut by 4 bases and J by 0 bases, with 7 bases left in between. Here the CDR3 reads CASSTGSSYEQYF. The CDR3 nucleotides are TGTGCCAGTAGTACGGGTAGCTCCTACGAGCAGTACTTC.